This is a list of T cell receptor beta chains from one sample in a study of blood T cell repertoires in COVID-19. Sequencing used immunoSEQ multiplex PCR; TCRdb keeps in-frame clones, though not all of them. The table shows some 150,000 clones, with about 88% occurring only once. The sequencing input was peripheral blood. Receptors originate from a woman at least 80 years old in a cohort sampled during active or convalescent COVID-19. Each CDR3 is given with its conserved first and last residue. The order of the fields is D gene, J gene, clone size, V gene, CDR3 protein, CDR3 DNA. A D gene is named only where the DNA matches it firmly. Only some rows state a clone size, as once, few, many or a class for expanded clones.

.	TRBJ1-6	.	TRBV19	CASSIDDLFGSPLHF	TGTGCCAGTAGTATCGATGACTTGTTCGGTTCACCCCTCCACTTT
.	TRBJ1-5	.	TRBV9	CASSVEKGPQPQHF	TGTGCCAGCAGCGTAGAAAAGGGGCCCCAGCCCCAGCATTTT
TRBD2	TRBJ2-7	.	TRBV9	CASSDTSGDLSYEQYF	TGTGCCAGCAGCGACACTAGCGGGGATCTTTCCTACGAGCAGTACTTC
.	TRBJ1-2	.	TRBV9	CASSPGGVGYRGYTF	TGTGCCAGCAGCCCCGGAGGGGTTGGTTATCGGGGCTACACCTTC
.	TRBJ1-3	.	TRBV15	CATSRDGSPLDSGNTIYF	TGTGCCACCAGCAGAGACGGCTCGCCCCTAGACTCTGGAAACACCATATATTTT
TRBD1	TRBJ1-4	.	TRBV10-3	CATRAGQGNEKLFF	TGTGCCACCCGCGCGGGACAGGGGAATGAAAAACTGTTTTTT
.	TRBJ2-1	.	TRBV5-4	CASSLVRDGDNEQFF	TGTGCCAGCAGCTTGGTCAGGGATGGGGACAATGAGCAGTTCTTC
.	TRBJ1-1	.	TRBV15	CATSRDPVMNTEAFF	TGTGCCACCAGCAGAGATCCGGTAATGAACACTGAAGCTTTCTTT
TRBD1	TRBJ1-5	.	TRBV2	CASSRTGGYQPQHF	TGTGCCAGCAGTAGGACAGGGGGTTATCAGCCCCAGCATTTT
TRBD1	TRBJ1-4	.	TRBV7-9	CASRGQGATNEKLFF	TGTGCCAGCAGAGGACAGGGGGCGACTAATGAAAAACTGTTTTTT
.	TRBJ1-1	.	TRBV3-1/TRBV3-2	CASSKGTEAFF	TGTGCCAGCAGCAAGGGGACTGAAGCTTTCTTT
.	TRBJ1-2	few	TRBV10-3	CAITPDMGRYGYTF	TGTGCCATCACCCCTGACATGGGGCGCTATGGCTACACCTTC
TRBD1	TRBJ1-2	.	TRBV5-1	CASSLETGSYGYTF	TGCGCCAGCAGCTTGGAGACAGGGTCCTATGGCTACACCTTC